This TCR beta chain is from a study of T-cell reconstitution after alpha-beta-depleted transplantation in children. General study points: From newly produced T cells came most of the T-cell counts and diversity one year after transplant.

Germline CDR1 reads SGHRS; CDR2 reads YFSETQ. This CDR3 is built from 16 residues. V dropped 2 bases and J dropped 1 base, with 13 bases sitting between them. Library preparation (for TCRbeta) was performed with unique molecular identifiers. MiXCR, run by TCRdb on the PCR reads, gives a single entry per CDR3 protein. The sample holds around 960,000 distinct CDR3 sequences; roughly 29% are singletons and the top ten take more than 25%. Of note for this clonotype: The antigen remains unidentified.

The V call is TRBV5-1, the J call TRBJ2-4; no definite D call. The source material was PBMCs, mostly from graft donor cells, sampled 360 days after TCRalphabeta/CD19-depleted stem cell transplant. This TCR was recovered from a boy less than two years old who had a stem cell transplant for SCID, so the T cells may come from the graft donor. The CDR3 DNA reads TGCGCCAGCAGCTTTTTGGGAAGTACGGCCAAAAACATTCAGTACTTC. As protein: CASSFLGSTAKNIQYF.